This TCR beta chain was identified in a study of human T cells and chemical hapten exposure. Study-level background: For sensitization, 2% DPC was applied to a roughly 2 cm by roughly 2 cm patch of upper inner arm skin. Each patient's scalp received weekly diphenylcyclopropenone throughout the approximately 24-week study.

CDR1 and CDR2 from the germline V gene are SQVTM and ANQGSEA. CDR3 size: 15 residues. V gave up 4 bases and J gave up 3 bases, with 19 bases separating them. The study's library attached unique molecular identifiers to single cDNA molecules. TCRdb redid the calling of the RACE reads with MiXCR, one entry per CDR3 protein. The sample shows tens of thousands of distinct CDR3 sequences, approximately 8.8% of them seen only once. The sample's time point: pre-sensitization, week 0. This sample's treatment: therapeutic diphenylcyclopropenone sensitization with weekly scalp DPC. The source of this sequence is a woman aged 35 to 49 with alopecia areata. Some clones in this sample may be carry-over from other donors' samples. The chain is built from TRBV29-1 and TRBJ2-7; D not certain. The material sequenced was whole blood, taken in connection with sensitization to the hapten diphenylcyclopropenone (DPC). CDR3 bases: TGCAGCGTTGCGCCTTCGACGGCGGCATACTACGAGCAGTACTTC. Encoded protein: CSVAPSTAAYYEQYF.